The source of this TCR beta chain is a study of cytomegalovirus exposure and HLA in healthy donors. Study-wide results and limits: Prior analysis indicated that the majority of TCR beta V segments exhibited productivity approximately 90% or approximately 30% of the time. The CMV antigen specificity of a few CMV-associated chains was confirmed through in vitro analysis.

Concerning this clone itself: Its target is unknown.

It was with 60 Vbeta and 13 Jbeta primers that the PCR ran. Profiled with immunoSEQ multiplex PCR; TCRdb holds only in-frame clones, not every one. The sample has just over 150,000 clones. Germline CDR1 and CDR2: ENHRY and SYGVKD. CDR3 length: 14 residues. The receptor's source is a woman in her fifties or sixties in good health and CMV-seronegative. Source material: PBMCs. V and J are TRBV10-3 and TRBJ2-5; unclear D gene. The J call may be faulty, since TRBJ2-7 better matches the DNA end. The CDR3 reads CAISFGPSSYEQYF. The CDR3 DNA reads as TGTGCCATCAGTTTTGGTCCGAGCTCCTACGAGCAGTACTTC.